This T cell receptor beta chain was recorded in a study of spatial heterogeneity in lung cancer. This clonotype showed up many times. The antigen is not known. General study findings and limits: Mutation counts in tumors were tracked by counts of expanded intratumoral alpha and beta TCRs.

Time point: sample taken at primary tumor resection. Germline V lookup: CDR1 SGHDT, CDR2 YYEEEE. The CDR3 is made up of 13 amino acids. The V end lost 6 bases, the J end lost 2 bases, and 11 bases lay between the germline ends. A single record per CDR3 protein comes from TCRdb applying MiXCR to the 5' RACE reads. Of some 23,000 distinct CDR3 sequences listed, over 7.5% are singletons. The chain is built from TRBV5-6 and TRBJ1-2; D gene uncertain. This TCR derives from a male donor with early-stage non-small cell lung cancer. Sequenced here: lung tumor tissue, sampled at surgery. CDR3 DNA sequence: TGTGCCAGCAACCGCGGCCTGAACTATGGCTACACCTTC. This encodes CASNRGLNYGYTF.